Listed below are T cell receptor beta chains from one sample, sequenced in a study of T cell responses to AZD1222 COVID-19 vaccine. Assay used: immunoSEQ multiplex PCR; TCRdb lists only in-frame clones, some missing. The profile shows 65,000 to 70,000 clones, about 80% of them singletons. The source material was peripheral blood, sampled on day 0 of AZD1222 vaccination. The origin of the receptors is an adult in good health. The CDR3 runs from the conserved cysteine through the conserved F or W. D genes are given only for firm matches. Size values are once, few and many counts, or a class for expanded clones, and some rows have none.

cdr3_aa: CASSQDRVRGRGATDTQYF
cdr3_nt: TGTGCCAGCAGCCAAGATAGGGTCCGTGGGCGGGGGGCCACAGATACGCAGTATTTT
j_call: TRBJ2-3
d_call: TRBD2
clone_size: -
v_call: TRBV3-1/TRBV3-2
cdr3_length: 19

cdr3_aa: CASSLARAGEQFF
cdr3_nt: TGTGCCAGCAGCTTAGCAAGGGCGGGGGAGCAGTTCTTC
j_call: TRBJ2-1
d_call: -
clone_size: -
v_call: TRBV7-9
cdr3_length: 13

cdr3_aa: CASSLAGEPGYTF
cdr3_nt: TGTGCCAGCAGCTTGGCGGGGGAACCAGGCTACACCTTC
j_call: TRBJ1-2
d_call: -
clone_size: few
v_call: TRBV5-6
cdr3_length: 13

cdr3_aa: CASTFVRDSNQPQHF
cdr3_nt: TGTGCCAGTACTTTCGTAAGGGATAGCAATCAGCCCCAGCATTTT
j_call: TRBJ1-5
d_call: -
clone_size: -
v_call: TRBV19
cdr3_length: 15

cdr3_aa: CASSHPTGGKDTQYF
cdr3_nt: TGTGCCAGCAGCCATCCGACAGGGGGCAAAGATACGCAGTATTTT
j_call: TRBJ2-3
d_call: TRBD1
clone_size: once
v_call: TRBV27
cdr3_length: 15

cdr3_aa: CASHSPGINTEAFF
cdr3_nt: TGTGCCAGCCATAGCCCCGGCATAAACACTGAAGCTTTCTTT
j_call: TRBJ1-1
d_call: -
clone_size: -
v_call: TRBV6-5
cdr3_length: 14

cdr3_aa: CASSVGTGTDTQYF
cdr3_nt: TGTGCCAGCAGCGTCGGGACTGGCACAGATACGCAGTATTTT
j_call: TRBJ2-3
d_call: -
clone_size: -
v_call: TRBV7-2
cdr3_length: 14

cdr3_aa: CACGTLNSYEQYF
cdr3_nt: TGTGCCTGCGGGACGCTTAACTCCTACGAGCAGTACTTC
j_call: TRBJ2-7
d_call: -
clone_size: -
v_call: TRBV7-8
cdr3_length: 13

cdr3_aa: CASSPQGPSYEQYF
cdr3_nt: TGTGCCAGCAGCCCCCAGGGGCCCTCCTACGAGCAGTACTTC
j_call: TRBJ2-7
d_call: -
clone_size: -
v_call: TRBV5-6
cdr3_length: 14

cdr3_aa: CASSLVSTDTQYF
cdr3_nt: TGTGCCAGCAGCTTAGTGAGCACAGATACGCAGTATTTT
j_call: TRBJ2-3
d_call: -
clone_size: once
v_call: TRBV7-9
cdr3_length: 13

cdr3_aa: CASSEIKTNYGYTF
cdr3_nt: TGCGCCAGCAGTGAAATCAAGACTAACTATGGCTACACCTTC
j_call: TRBJ1-2
d_call: -
clone_size: -
v_call: TRBV10-2
cdr3_length: 14

cdr3_aa: CASSVGDNKYF
cdr3_nt: TGTGCCAGCTCAGTAGGGGACAACAAGTACTTC
j_call: TRBJ2-7
d_call: -
clone_size: -
v_call: TRBV18
cdr3_length: 11

cdr3_aa: CASSLSSLRRNTEAFF
cdr3_nt: TGTGCCAGCAGTTTATCCTCCCTCCGGCGGAACACTGAAGCTTTCTTT
j_call: TRBJ1-1
d_call: -
clone_size: -
v_call: TRBV28
cdr3_length: 16

cdr3_aa: CASKIGSSPLHF
cdr3_nt: TGTGCCAGCAAAATCGGGAGTTCACCCCTCCACTTT
j_call: TRBJ1-6
d_call: -
clone_size: -
v_call: TRBV2
cdr3_length: 12

cdr3_aa: CASRVYNSPLHF
cdr3_nt: TGTGCCAGCCGAGTCTATAATTCACCCCTCCACTTT
j_call: TRBJ1-6
d_call: -
clone_size: -
v_call: TRBV12-3/TRBV12-4
cdr3_length: 12

cdr3_aa: CSGTGSYEQYF
cdr3_nt: TGCAGTGGGACAGGGTCCTACGAGCAGTACTTC
j_call: TRBJ2-7
d_call: TRBD1
clone_size: once
v_call: TRBV20-1
cdr3_length: 11

cdr3_aa: CASSEEGDQPQHF
cdr3_nt: TGTGCCAGCAGTGAGGAGGGGGATCAGCCCCAGCATTTT
j_call: TRBJ1-5
d_call: -
clone_size: few
v_call: TRBV2
cdr3_length: 13

cdr3_aa: CASSLGTPYEQYF
cdr3_nt: TGCGCCAGCAGCCTCGGGACACCCTACGAGCAGTACTTC
j_call: TRBJ2-7
d_call: -
clone_size: -
v_call: TRBV4-1
cdr3_length: 13

cdr3_aa: CASSPLGGQPDSYEQYF
cdr3_nt: TGTGCCAGCAGCCCCTTAGGGGGACAGCCTGACTCCTACGAGCAGTACTTC
j_call: TRBJ2-7
d_call: TRBD1
clone_size: -
v_call: TRBV7-8
cdr3_length: 17

cdr3_aa: CASSQGTGEIQETQYF
cdr3_nt: TGTGCCAGCAGCCAAGGCACAGGGGAGATCCAAGAGACCCAGTACTTC
j_call: TRBJ2-5
d_call: TRBD1
clone_size: -
v_call: TRBV3-1/TRBV3-2
cdr3_length: 16

cdr3_aa: CASSSWTGLEQYF
cdr3_nt: TGTGCCAGCAGCTCGTGGACAGGGCTCGAGCAGTACTTC
j_call: TRBJ2-7
d_call: TRBD1
clone_size: -
v_call: TRBV7-2
cdr3_length: 13

cdr3_aa: CASSSLALKNIQYF
cdr3_nt: TGTGCCAGCAGCTCGCTGGCGTTGAAAAACATTCAGTACTTC
j_call: TRBJ2-4
d_call: -
clone_size: -
v_call: TRBV5-4
cdr3_length: 14

cdr3_aa: CASSVTGNYGYTF
cdr3_nt: TGTGCCAGCAGTGTGACCGGTAACTATGGCTACACCTTC
j_call: TRBJ1-2
d_call: -
clone_size: -
v_call: TRBV28
cdr3_length: 13

cdr3_aa: CATSRDDLASGGSTDTQYF
cdr3_nt: TGTGCCACCAGCAGAGATGATTTGGCTAGCGGGGGGAGCACAGATACGCAGTATTTT
j_call: TRBJ2-3
d_call: TRBD2
clone_size: -
v_call: TRBV15
cdr3_length: 19

cdr3_aa: CASSIGVFISSGNTIYF
cdr3_nt: TGTGCCAGTAGTATAGGAGTTTTTATCAGCTCTGGAAACACCATATATTTT
j_call: TRBJ1-3
d_call: -
clone_size: -
v_call: TRBV19
cdr3_length: 17

cdr3_aa: CASSTRLNTYEQYF
cdr3_nt: TGTGCCAGCAGCACCCGACTAAACACCTACGAGCAGTACTTC
j_call: TRBJ2-7
d_call: -
clone_size: few
v_call: TRBV5-8
cdr3_length: 14

cdr3_aa: CASSLNDRDGYTF
cdr3_nt: TGTGCCAGCAGCCTTAACGACAGGGATGGCTACACCTTC
j_call: TRBJ1-2
d_call: TRBD1
clone_size: -
v_call: TRBV7-3
cdr3_length: 13

cdr3_aa: CSVANTGELFF
cdr3_nt: TGCAGCGTGGCCAACACCGGGGAGCTGTTTTTT
j_call: TRBJ2-2
d_call: -
clone_size: -
v_call: TRBV29-1
cdr3_length: 11

cdr3_aa: CASTGQVQHGYTF
cdr3_nt: TGTGCCAGCACAGGACAGGTGCAGCATGGCTACACCTTC
j_call: TRBJ1-2
d_call: TRBD1
clone_size: -
v_call: TRBV6-1
cdr3_length: 13

cdr3_aa: CARPGQGNHTEAFF
cdr3_nt: TGTGCCAGACCGGGCCAGGGGAACCACACTGAAGCTTTCTTT
j_call: TRBJ1-1
d_call: -
clone_size: -
v_call: TRBV5-4
cdr3_length: 14

cdr3_aa: CTSSQVTSLAGGPSDTQYF
cdr3_nt: TGCACCAGCAGCCAAGTTACATCCCTGGCGGGGGGGCCATCAGATACGCAGTATTTT
j_call: TRBJ2-3
d_call: -
clone_size: -
v_call: TRBV1
cdr3_length: 19

cdr3_aa: CASSPPAGRAGNEQFF
cdr3_nt: TGTGCCAGCAGCCCCCCCGCGGGGCGGGCGGGCAATGAGCAGTTCTTC
j_call: TRBJ2-1
d_call: -
clone_size: -
v_call: TRBV28
cdr3_length: 16

cdr3_aa: CASRSNYGYTF
cdr3_nt: TGTGCCAGCAGAAGCAATTATGGCTACACCTTC
j_call: TRBJ1-2
d_call: -
clone_size: few
v_call: TRBV28
cdr3_length: 11